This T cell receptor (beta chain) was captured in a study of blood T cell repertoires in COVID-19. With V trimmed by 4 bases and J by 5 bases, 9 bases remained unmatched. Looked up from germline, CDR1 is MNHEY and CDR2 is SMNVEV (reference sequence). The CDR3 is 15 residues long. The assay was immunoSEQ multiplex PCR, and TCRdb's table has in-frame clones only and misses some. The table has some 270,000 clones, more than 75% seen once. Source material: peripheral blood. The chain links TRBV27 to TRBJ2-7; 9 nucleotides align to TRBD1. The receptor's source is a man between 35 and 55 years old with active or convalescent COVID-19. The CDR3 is CASSYAGQGSHEQYF. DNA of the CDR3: TGTGCCAGCAGTTATGCCGGACAGGGGTCCCACGAGCAGTACTTC.